This entry lists 2 T cell receptor beta chains sequenced from one sample in a study of STAT5B mutations in CD4+ large granular lymphocyte leukemia. Profiling relied on immunoSEQ multiplex PCR, and the TCRdb table lists in-frame clones only, not all of them. The table has under 30,000 clones, 65% to 80% seen once. Sequenced sample: CD4+ T cells from blood buffy coats. The receptors were gathered from a human donor in good health.

The chain employs TRBV9 and TRBJ2-2; 9 bases map to TRBD2. Trimming took 4 bases from V and 1 from J; bases not matched to a gene: 11. This CDR3 has 18 amino acids. In germline, CDR1 is SGDLS, CDR2 YYNGEE. The CDR3 DNA reads TGTGCCAGCAGCCGGGGACTAGCTGTTTCCATGAACACCGGGGAGCTGTTTTTT. Its translation: CASSRGLAVSMNTGELFF.

The chain recombines TRBV28 with TRBJ2-3, with D perhaps TRBD2 (6 bases). The CDR3 has 15 amino acids. Germline V CDR1 and CDR2: MDHEN, SYDVKM. V was shortened by 6 bases and J by 0 bases, with 13 bases between the two germline ends. CDR3 nucleotide sequence: TGTGCCAGCAGCCGACCGGGACTGAGCACAGATACGCAGTATTTT. Its protein product is CASSRPGLSTDTQYF.